This TCR beta chain was sequenced during a study of cytomegalovirus exposure and HLA in healthy donors. General study results and limits: Confirmation was obtained in vitro that a few CMV-associated chains are specific for CMV antigens. Excluded: some indistinguishable V segments such as TRBV6-2 and TRBV6-3.

Of note for this clone: Its antigen is not known.

This CDR3 is built from 16 residues. In germline, CDR1 is SGHNT, CDR2 YYREEE (reference sequence). Germline trimming cut 4 bases from V and 1 base from J; bases unmatched to any gene: 5. PCR was performed using 60 Vbeta and 13 Jbeta primers. In the authors' methods: In a later analysis, 10 million to 11 million of 83 million or so unique beta chains occurred in at least two donors. This table comes from immunoSEQ multiplex PCR, and its TCRdb copy is limited to in-frame clones, with some not included. V and J calls and clone size follow that table, whereas D and trimming were derived from the DNA. The sample lists some 200,000 clones, around four fifths occurring once.

The chain employs TRBV5-4 and TRBJ2-7; 13 bases map to TRBD2. The origin of this receptor is a woman aged 18-35 years in good health and CMV-seronegative. The sample taken for sequencing was PBMCs. CDR3 region: CASSEMGLAGSYEQYF. Here the CDR3 DNA reads TGTGCCAGCAGCGAGATGGGACTAGCGGGGTCCTACGAGCAGTACTTC.